Within the sample, the clone carrying this T cell receptor beta chain is medium-sized (0.01 to 0.1%). Its antigen is unknown. V lost 6 bases to trimming and J lost 3 bases, with 22 bases between them. The CDR3 has 17 amino acids. Per germline, CDR1 SGHKS and CDR2 YYEKEE (reference sequence). Each sample had two DNA replicates, roughly 0.5 ug blood or about 1.5 ug tissue. Generated by immunoSEQ multiplex PCR, the TCRdb table keeps only in-frame clones and is missing some. This table holds about 25,000 clones, roughly 67% found once. This sample was taken from a study of early stage breast cancer tumors. Study overall: Around 10-fold was the mean read coverage per sample.

Regarding the study as a whole: Tumor and normal breast were distinguished via blood comparison in about 90% of the 16 patients.

The receptor's source is a person aged 55 to 69 with breast cancer. V gene TRBV5-5 combines with J gene TRBJ1-5, with a tentative D call TRBD1 (6 bases). The specimen sequenced was breast tumor tissue. CDR3 region: CASTREMGAAINQPQHF. The CDR3 DNA sequence: TGTGCCAGCACGAGGGAAATGGGGGCGGCGATCAATCAGCCCCAGCATTTT.